The 12 T cell receptor beta chains below all came from one sample that was sequenced in a study of T-cell memory formation after mild COVID-19. TCRdb reanalysed the 5' RACE reads using MiXCR and keeps one entry per CDR3 protein. The sample yields 6,100 or so distinct CDR3 sequences, over 15% seen once. The sample consisted of PBMCs or a T cell subset sorted from them (not recorded which). The receptor set was obtained from an adult woman who had mild COVID-19 (a few samples of this study predate the infection). Cell type and time point are not known.

The table lists this clonotype with many counts. J is TRBJ1-5 and V is TRBV27; tentatively, D is TRBD1 (5 bases). There are 16 residues in the CDR3. In germline, CDR1 is MNHEY, CDR2 SMNVEV (reference sequence). The V and J ends lost 5 bases and 6 bases respectively, with 20 bases between them. CDR3 DNA sequence: TGTGCCAGCAGTCTCGGGACTTCCATAGCTGGTCAGCCCCAGCATTTT. The encoded protein is CASSLGTSIAGQPQHF.

This clonotype rates as medium-sized (0.01 to 0.1%). The chain has TRBV12-3 or TRBV12-4 and TRBJ1-1, with D unresolved. This CDR3 spans 16 amino acids. V gave up 8 bases and J gave up 0 bases, with 19 bases separating them. CDR3 loop: CASLNLMTAMNTEAFF. Here the CDR3 DNA reads TGTGCCAGCCTAAATTTGATGACGGCTATGAACACTGAAGCTTTCTTT.

The chain combines TRBV6-2 or TRBV6-3 with TRBJ2-5; the match to TRBD1 covers 8 bases. The CDR3 extends over 12 amino acids. Looked up from germline, CDR1 is MNHEY and CDR2 is SVGEGT. V was pared by 6 bases and J by 4 bases, with 1 base of the junction left unmatched. CDR3 nucleotides: TGTGCCAGCAGCGGGACAGGAGAGACCCAGTACTTC. Its translation is CASSGTGETQYF.

This clonotype is categorized as medium-sized (0.01 to 0.1%). V and J are TRBV12-3 or TRBV12-4 and TRBJ2-2; possibly TRBD1 for D (5 bases). The germline V and J ends were trimmed by 8 bases and 10 bases, with 14 bases remaining between them. The CDR3 runs 12 residues. Here the CDR3 reads CASHTGASELFF. In DNA, the CDR3 is TGTGCCAGCCACACTGGGGCGTCGGAGCTGTTTTTT.

This clonotype was detected many times. This chain uses TRBV4-1 with TRBJ2-1; TRBD2 is a possible D gene (6 bases). The CDR3 is made up of 15 amino acids. Germline V gene data show CDR1 as MGHRA and CDR2 as YSYEKL. V shed 1 base and J shed 7 bases, with 14 bases lying between them. The CDR3 here is CASSQGGQGTNEQFF. The CDR3 nucleotides read TGCGCCAGCAGCCAAGGAGGGCAAGGGACTAATGAGCAGTTCTTC.

This chain connects TRBV12-3 or TRBV12-4 to TRBJ2-7; 16 nucleotides align to TRBD2. The J call may not be correct, given that the DNA end is closer to TRBJ2-1. The CDR3 has 16 residues. The CDR3 spells CASSSGTSGRANEQFF. In DNA form, the CDR3 reads TGTGCCAGCAGTTCAGGGACTAGCGGGAGGGCCAACGAGCAGTTCTTC.

In this sample, this clonotype turned up many times. The chain uses TRBV7-9 and TRBJ2-1; 8 positions agree with TRBD2. CDR3 length: 14 residues. The germline V gene has CDR1 SEHNR and CDR2 FQNEAQ (reference sequence). The V and J ends lost 5 bases and 4 bases, in that order; junction bases with no gene match: 4. The CDR3 nucleotides are TGTGCCAGCAGCAGCGGGACTAGATACAATGAGCAGTTCTTC. Amino acids: CASSSGTRYNEQFF.

This clonotype occurred many times. V and J are TRBV19 and TRBJ1-5, with D possibly matching TRBD1 (6 bases). This CDR3 region has 13 residues. The germline V and J ends were trimmed by 5 bases and 4 bases, with 9 bases remaining between them. Germline CDR1 is LNHDA and CDR2 is SQIVND (reference sequence). Written as DNA, the CDR3 is TGTGCCAGTAGTTGGCAGGGGAATCAGCCCCAGCATTTT. This gives the protein CASSWQGNQPQHF.

The V and J genes are TRBV7-2 and TRBJ2-5, with 14 bases identical to TRBD2. Germline assignment: CDR1 SGHTA and CDR2 FQGNSA. V shed 3 bases, J shed 4 bases, and the junction held 1 base outside the gene matches. The CDR3 has 15 amino acids. CDR3 region: CASSFGLAGGETQYF. The CDR3 coding sequence is TGTGCCAGCAGCTTCGGACTAGCGGGGGGAGAGACCCAGTACTTC.

The sample holds many counts of this clonotype. The chain employs TRBV4-1 and TRBJ2-7; D unclear. This CDR3 spans 15 amino acids. The V end was cut by 1 base, the J end by 0 bases, with 10 bases between. Germline CDR1 MGHRA, CDR2 YSYEKL. The CDR3 nucleotides read TGCGCCAGCAGCCAAGCACCTGGGGACTCCTACGAGCAGTACTTC. Translation gives CASSQAPGDSYEQYF.

This chain joins TRBV12-3 or TRBV12-4 and TRBJ2-1; 7 bases agree with TRBD2. After removal of 7 bases from V and 1 base from J, the junction contained 7 bases not matched to a gene. CDR3 length: 15 residues. CDR3 in DNA: TGTGCCAGCATCCCCTGGGGGGGATCCTACAATGAGCAGTTCTTC. Its protein product is CASIPWGGSYNEQFF.

The chain couples TRBV20-1 to TRBJ1-6; D is undetermined. V lost 6 bases and J lost 4, with 16 bases in between. This CDR3 region has 15 residues. Germline CDR1 reads DFQATT; CDR2 reads SNEGSKA (reference sequence). The CDR3 DNA sequence: TGCAGTGCCGCAACCCTCCTAAATTATAATTCACCCCTCCACTTT. This sequence encodes CSAATLLNYNSPLHF.